Presented here are 25 T cell receptor beta chains from one specimen sequenced in a study of T-cell reconstitution after alpha-beta-depleted transplantation in children. Unique molecular identifiers were incorporated during preparation of the TCRbeta library. Using its own MiXCR run on the PCR reads, TCRdb lists one record per CDR3 protein. Among just over 70,000 distinct CDR3 sequences listed, around 7.9% were seen once. Sample: PBMCs from the stem cell graft donor, taken from the stem cell graft. These receptors were obtained from a human donor who donated a stem cell graft to a child with acute lymphoblastic leukemia.

This clonotype was counted ten times or more. This rearrangement joins TRBV29-1 to TRBJ1-5, with D possibly matching TRBD1 (5 bases). Trimming left V 5 bases short and J 2 bases short, with 13 bases between. Germline V CDR1 and CDR2: SQVTM, ANQGSEA. This CDR3 region has 14 residues. The CDR3 loop reads CSVRAGPGNQPQHF. DNA of the CDR3: TGCAGCGTTCGGGCAGGGCCCGGCAATCAGCCCCAGCATTTT. The entire variable domain, with the rest obtained from reference TRBV29-1 and TRBJ1-5, is as follows: SAVISQKPSRDICQRGTSLTIQCQVDSQVTMMFWYRQQPGQSLTLIATANQGSEATYESGFVIDKFPISRPNLTFSTLTVSNMSPEDSSIYLCSVRAGPGNQPQHFGDGTRLSIL.

This clonotype has just a few counts. This chain connects TRBV2 to TRBJ1-2, with D unclear. The CDR3 loop spans 14 amino acids. CDR1 is SNHLY, CDR2 FYNNEI, per germline. Between the trimmed V and J ends, which lost 5 bases and 0 bases, there was a span of 10 bases. CDR3 protein: CASSLEGANYGYTF. The CDR3 region has the DNA TGTGCCAGCAGTTTGGAGGGCGCTAACTATGGCTACACCTTC.

A few counts support this clonotype. V usage is TRBV12-3 or TRBV12-4 and J usage is TRBJ2-1; tentatively, D is TRBD2 (6 bases). Trimming cost V 6 bases and J 4 bases, with 13 bases left between them. The CDR3 length is 14 residues. For the CDR3, the DNA is TGTGCCAGCAGCGGGGCGGGGTGGTACAATGAGCAGTTCTTC. Residues: CASSGAGWYNEQFF.

The gene calls are TRBV28 and TRBJ2-7; 8 bases map to TRBD2. The V and J ends lost 3 bases and 0 bases, in that order; junction bases with no gene match: 4. This CDR3 has 15 residues. CDR1 MDHEN and CDR2 SYDVKM come from the germline V gene. The CDR3 spells CASSFPGTSSYEQYF. The CDR3 DNA reads TGTGCCAGCAGTTTCCCAGGGACTAGCTCCTACGAGCAGTACTTC.

This clonotype has a count of ten or more. The rearrangement uses TRBV9 and TRBJ2-2; D remains unclear. Germline CDR1 SGDLS, CDR2 YYNGEE. CDR3 length: 14 residues. V lost 4 bases and J 3 bases, leaving 10 bases between the germline ends. CDR3 residues: CASSPNPDTGELFF. The CDR3 DNA follows: TGTGCCAGCAGCCCAAATCCGGACACCGGGGAGCTGTTTTTT.

This clonotype was recorded at least ten times. The chain employs TRBV3-1 and TRBJ2-1; 11 bases match TRBD2. Germline CDR1 reads LGHDT; CDR2 reads YNNKEL (reference sequence). The CDR3 spans 17 residues. With 0 bases clipped from V and 4 bases from J, the junction kept 5 bases outside the gene matches. The DNA for the CDR3 is TGTGCCAGCAGCCAAGATAAGGGACTAGCGGTTTACAATGAGCAGTTCTTC. It codes for CASSQDKGLAVYNEQFF.

This clonotype was observed at least ten times. CDR3 DNA sequence: TGTGCCATCAGTGAGTTTCCTGAGGCGACAGTGGTGAACACTGAAGCTTTCTTT. This gives the protein CAISEFPEATVVNTEAFF. J is TRBJ1-1 and V is TRBV10-3, with D perhaps TRBD1 (5 bases). Germline V gene lookup returns CDR1 ENHRY and CDR2 SYGVKD. V was pared by 1 base and J by 0 bases, with 18 bases between. This CDR3 comprises 18 residues.

This clonotype was picked up many times. V gene TRBV5-1 combines with J gene TRBJ2-2; D perhaps matches TRBD1 (6 bases). The CDR3 totals 17 residues. In germline, CDR1 is SGHRS, CDR2 YFSETQ. Trimming removed 0 bases at V and 0 bases at J, with 12 bases between. The CDR3 loop is CASSLATDRPNTGELFF. CDR3 sequence (DNA): TGCGCCAGCAGCTTGGCCACGGACAGACCGAACACCGGGGAGCTGTTTTTT.

This clonotype was detected many times. The chain combines TRBV12-3 or TRBV12-4 with TRBJ2-3, with no clear D. CDR3 length: 13 residues. Trimming cost V 2 bases and J 6 bases, with 9 bases left between them. DNA of the CDR3: TGTGCCAGCAGTTTAAAAGGTCACGATACGCAGTATTTT. Translated: CASSLKGHDTQYF.

This clonotype has at least ten counts. One end of the junction fails to match germline, which may point to a read error. The V call is TRBV7-9, the J call TRBJ2-2; D is perhaps TRBD2 (5 bases). The germline V gene has CDR1 SEHNR and CDR2 FQNEAQ (reference sequence). The CDR3 sequence is 14 residues long. The CDR3 nucleotides are TGTGCTAGCAAAAAAACGGGAATCACCGGGGAGCTGTTTTTT. The encoded protein is CASKKTGITGELFF.

This clonotype was observed at least ten times. The chain has TRBV9 and TRBJ2-4; D may match TRBD1 or TRBD2 (6 bases each). V dropped 0 bases and J dropped 8 bases, with 15 bases sitting between them. In germline, CDR1 is SGDLS, CDR2 YYNGEE. The CDR3 runs 15 residues. CDR3 coding DNA: TGTGCCAGCAGCGTAGGGGGGGCCGTGGGAGACATTCAGTACTTC. It specifies CASSVGGAVGDIQYF. Filled out from reference TRBV9 and TRBJ2-4, the complete variable domain reads DSGVTQTPKHLITATGQRVTLRCSPRSGDLSVYWYQQSLDQGLQFLIQYYNGEERAKGNILERFSAQQFPDLHSELNLSSLELGDSALYFCASSVGGAVGDIQYFGAGTRLSVL.

This clonotype was observed at least ten times. The chain uses TRBV12-3 or TRBV12-4 and TRBJ1-1; unclear D gene. Trimming removed 3 bases at V and 7 bases at J, with 18 bases between. This CDR3 is 15 amino acids long. CDR3 in DNA: TGTGCCAGCAGTTTCGACGGATACAAGGGCGATGAAGCTTTCTTT. The encoded protein is CASSFDGYKGDEAFF.

Ten or more counts support this clonotype. V gene TRBV5-1 combines with J gene TRBJ1-3; 9 bases align to TRBD1. Germline loops: CDR1 SGHRS, CDR2 YFSETQ. The junction had 7 bases not matched to a gene; V was cut back by 3 bases and J by 0 bases. This CDR3 is built from 17 residues. The chain's CDR3 is CASSWTGAFLSGNTIYF. The DNA of the CDR3 is TGCGCCAGCAGCTGGACAGGGGCCTTTCTCTCTGGAAACACCATATATTTT.

CDR3 protein: CSVETGLAGGTRQYF. The CDR3 region has the DNA TGCAGCGTTGAGACGGGGTTAGCGGGAGGGACGAGGCAGTACTTC. The rearrangement joins TRBV29-1 to TRBJ2-7; TRBD2 matches at 11 bases. V dropped 3 bases and J dropped 9; count of bases not matched to a gene: 13. The CDR3 extends over 15 amino acids. Germline V gives CDR1 SQVTM, CDR2 ANQGSEA.

This clonotype was recorded many times. The rearrangement uses TRBV7-3 and TRBJ1-5; D is perhaps TRBD1 (5 bases). The V end lost 5 bases, the J end lost 4 bases, and 21 bases lay between the germline ends. Germline CDR1 and CDR2: SGHTA and FQGTGA. The CDR3 has 17 residues. CDR3 nucleotide sequence: TGTGCCAGCAGCATCCCCCCGGGACGGACCCTAAATCAGCCCCAGCATTTT. Protein product: CASSIPPGRTLNQPQHF.

There are many counts of this clonotype. The V gene is TRBV20-1, the J gene TRBJ2-7; possible D gene TRBD2, 5 bases. The V and J ends lost 0 bases and 7 bases respectively, with 22 bases between them. The CDR3 loop spans 16 amino acids. Germline loops: CDR1 DFQATT, CDR2 SNEGSKA (reference sequence). CDR3 region: CSARDGSRVGKDEQYF. CDR3 nucleotide sequence: TGCAGTGCTAGAGATGGGAGTAGAGTGGGGAAAGATGAGCAGTACTTC.

This clonotype was seen ten or more times. The genes are TRBV10-3 and TRBJ1-5; tentatively, D is TRBD1 (6 bases). CDR1 ENHRY and CDR2 SYGVKD come from the germline V gene. The germline V and J ends were trimmed by 7 bases and 6 bases, with 13 bases remaining between them. There are 13 residues in the CDR3. Here the CDR3 reads CAIMLGAGQPQHF. Here the CDR3 DNA reads TGTGCCATCATGTTGGGGGCAGGTCAGCCCCAGCATTTT.

This chain links TRBV4-1 with TRBJ1-3, with 7 bases identical to TRBD1. The germline gives CDR1 MGHRA, CDR2 YSYEKL. The CDR3 is made up of 15 amino acids. V gave up 0 bases and J gave up 2 bases; unmatched junction bases: 1. The CDR3 DNA reads TGCGCCAGCAGCCAAGAACAGGGGCCTGGAAACACCATATATTTT. As protein: CASSQEQGPGNTIYF.

This clonotype occurred many times. The chain couples TRBV5-1 to TRBJ2-5; 11 bases are shared with TRBD2. V was clipped by 4 bases and J by 2 bases; unmatched bases: 7. Germline loops: CDR1 SGHRS, CDR2 YFSETQ. CDR3 length: 16 residues. The CDR3 region is CASSIPSGGIQETQYF. In DNA form, the CDR3 reads TGCGCCAGCAGCATCCCTAGCGGGGGGATACAAGAGACCCAGTACTTC.

The chain has TRBV14 and TRBJ1-2; possibly TRBD1 for D (5 bases). The CDR3 contains 15 residues. V lost 2 bases to trimming and J lost 2 bases, with 12 bases between them. The germline CDR1 and CDR2 sequences are SGHDN and FVKESK. CDR3 nucleotide sequence: TGTGCCAGCAGCCAATCCCGGGGGGGGAACTATGGCTACACCTTC. Protein sequence: CASSQSRGGNYGYTF.

This clonotype was seen repeatedly, ten times or more. This chain links TRBV29-1 with TRBJ2-7; D possibly corresponds to TRBD2 (6 bases). The CDR3 is made up of 16 amino acids. Trimming took 0 bases from V and 0 from J, leaving 15 bases between them. Germline loops: CDR1 SQVTM, CDR2 ANQGSEA. This CDR3 reads CSVEDRRGQASYEQYF. The CDR3 DNA reads TGCAGCGTTGAAGATCGGAGGGGCCAAGCCTCCTACGAGCAGTACTTC.

This clonotype has more than one count but fewer than ten. J is TRBJ2-2 and V is TRBV18; 8 bases fit TRBD1. V shed 3 bases, J shed 0 bases, and the junction held 6 bases outside the gene matches. The germline gives CDR1 KGHSH, CDR2 LQKENI. The CDR3 consists of 17 residues. The CDR3 protein is CASSPPGQGANTGELFF. In DNA, the CDR3 is TGTGCCAGCTCACCCCCAGGACAGGGAGCGAACACCGGGGAGCTGTTTTTT.

This clonotype has at least ten counts. The chain combines TRBV7-9 with TRBJ2-7; TRBD1 matches 9 bases. This CDR3 comprises 14 residues. The V gene's germline CDR1 is SEHNR and CDR2 FQNEAQ (reference sequence). V lost 5 bases and J lost 6; bases outside the gene matches: 8. DNA for the CDR3: TGTGCCAGCAGCCGGGGGGACAGGGCGATCGAGCAGTACTTC. Translation gives CASSRGDRAIEQYF.

This clonotype was seen repeatedly, ten times or more. With a much larger clone just one base away, this may be a read error. The chain has TRBV27 and TRBJ2-7, with TRBD1 identical over 9 bases. The length of the CDR3 is 14 residues. Germline lookup yields CDR1 MNHEY and CDR2 SMNVEV (reference sequence). CDR3: CSSSLQGANYEQYF. The CDR3 nucleotides read TGTTCCAGCAGTTTACAGGGGGCGAACTACGAGCAGTACTTC.

There are a few counts of this clonotype. The chain is built from TRBV3-1 and TRBJ2-1; D remains ambiguous. The V and J ends lost 2 bases and 4 bases respectively, with 12 bases between them. The CDR3 spans 15 residues. From germline, CDR1 is LGHDT and CDR2 YNNKEL (reference sequence). The CDR3 sequence is CASSQYIAVYNEQFF. As DNA, the CDR3 is TGTGCCAGCAGCCAATATATAGCAGTTTACAATGAGCAGTTCTTC.